The 3 T cell receptor beta chains below come from one sample, sequenced in a study of blood T cell repertoires in COVID-19. Produced via immunoSEQ multiplex PCR; TCRdb's table is partial and in-frame only. The sample consists of approximately 100,000 clones, roughly 87% of them appearing once. Sequencing input: peripheral blood. These receptors all come from a human donor in a cohort sampled during active COVID-19.

A word on this clone: The junction does not match germline at one end; this may be a read error. V is TRBV3-1 (or the pseudogene TRBV3-2) and J is TRBJ1-4; the match to TRBD1 covers 7 bases. Germline V gives CDR1 LGHDT, CDR2 YNNKEL (reference sequence). CDR3 length: 12 amino acids. CDR3 residues: CASSQVPGQIYF. DNA of the CDR3: TGTGCCAGCAGCCAAGTTCCGGGACAGATTTATTTT.

CDR3 in amino acids: CASSLQRGVLYF. CDR3 nucleotides: TGTGCCAGCAGTTTACAGCGGGGGGTGCTGTACTTC. The V and J genes are TRBV27 and TRBJ2-7, with 9 bases lining up with TRBD2. Germline values: CDR1 MNHEY, CDR2 SMNVEV (reference sequence). Trimming cost V 2 bases and J 12 bases; bases outside gene matches: 5. CDR3 size: 12 residues.

The J gene is TRBJ1-4, the V gene TRBV12-3 or TRBV12-4; D unclear. This CDR3 comprises 13 residues. The V gene lost 5 bases and the J gene lost 3 bases, with 7 bases spanning the gap. CDR3 nucleotides: TGTGCCAGCAGTCCTCCAGCTAATGAAAAACTGTTTTTT. Residues: CASSPPANEKLFF.